A selection of T cell receptor beta chains follows, all from one sample in a study of T cells after yellow fever vaccination. Via MiXCR, TCRdb re-called the 5' RACE reads, giving one row per CDR3 protein. Of about 340,000 distinct CDR3 sequences in the sample, about 9.5% were seen once. The source material was PBMCs, sampled on the day of the first yellow fever vaccination. The source of these receptors is a man between 18 and 29 years old who received the YFV17D yellow fever vaccine. CDR3s leave out the opening cysteine and the closing phenylalanine or tryptophan. A D gene is named only where the DNA matches it firmly.

j_call d_call v_call cdr3_aa
TRBJ1-2 - TRBV6-5 ASSWGPNLYGYT
TRBJ1-2 - TRBV20-1 SASLGHLLLNYGYT
TRBJ2-5 TRBD1 TRBV12-3/TRBV12-4 ASSNRGRETQY
TRBJ1-1 - TRBV7-9 ASSFRGQAEAF
TRBJ1-5 TRBD1 TRBV20-1 SASSWDRGSNQPQH
TRBJ2-5 - TRBV10-3 AISESGTETQY
TRBJ1-2 TRBD1 TRBV10-3 AISDIPGQANYGYT
TRBJ2-1 - TRBV7-2 ASSPEGLNHEQF
TRBJ2-3 - TRBV4-1 ASSQVRGADTQY
TRBJ2-1 TRBD1 TRBV6-5 ASSYPGTGYNEQF
TRBJ2-5 TRBD2 TRBV24-1 ATSDGLLADQETQY
TRBJ2-1 - TRBV4-3 ASSQDPPLGRNLNNEQF
TRBJ1-5 TRBD1 TRBV6-1 ASRPIRDRGFNQPQH
TRBJ2-5 - TRBV6-1 ASSESGGWETQY
TRBJ2-7 - TRBV25-1 ASSERVRVIYEQY
TRBJ2-1 - TRBV6-1 ASSEYEGLGRF
TRBJ1-1 - TRBV12-3/TRBV12-4 ASSWLGGVPTEAF
TRBJ2-1 - TRBV4-1 ASSQVDLGLADNEQF
TRBJ2-5 - TRBV12-3/TRBV12-4 ASSLNWAGETQY
TRBJ1-1 - TRBV6-4 ASSVRPDTKAF
TRBJ1-4 - TRBV5-6 ASSSLLTDKATNEKLF
TRBJ2-1 TRBD2 TRBV7-8 ASSRGGGRSYNEQF
TRBJ2-7 - TRBV10-3 ASQGGAGNPPYYEQY
TRBJ2-1 TRBD2 TRBV11-2 ASSYPLLAGGPPEQF
TRBJ1-1 - TRBV7-9 ASSLAGDRGYTEAF
TRBJ1-4 TRBD1 TRBV6-4 ASSKGGSDNEKLF
TRBJ2-1 - TRBV7-2 ASSPRDNSYNEQF
TRBJ2-1 - TRBV6-5 ASSYPALAGSNEQF
TRBJ2-5 - TRBV5-6 ASSQPPLEETQY
TRBJ2-2 - TRBV7-8 ASTTLTGELF
TRBJ1-2 - TRBV5-4 ASSPRGQAYGYT
TRBJ1-3 - TRBV9 ASSEIGNTIY
TRBJ2-4 TRBD2 TRBV4-1 ASSQGSGVSGAKNIQY
TRBJ2-1 TRBD2 TRBV6-5 ASSWGLAGLEQF
TRBJ1-1 TRBD1 TRBV4-1 ASSQLFQNFRDSLLNTEAF
TRBJ2-5 - TRBV24-1 ATSGVEKETQY
TRBJ2-1 - TRBV12-3/TRBV12-4 ASSLTLNEQF
TRBJ2-1 - TRBV12-3/TRBV12-4 ASSLSPNNNEQF
TRBJ2-2 - TRBV2 ARAGGGTGELF
TRBJ2-5 - TRBV7-2 ASSHLETQY
TRBJ2-3 - TRBV4-1 ASSQVGDTDTQY